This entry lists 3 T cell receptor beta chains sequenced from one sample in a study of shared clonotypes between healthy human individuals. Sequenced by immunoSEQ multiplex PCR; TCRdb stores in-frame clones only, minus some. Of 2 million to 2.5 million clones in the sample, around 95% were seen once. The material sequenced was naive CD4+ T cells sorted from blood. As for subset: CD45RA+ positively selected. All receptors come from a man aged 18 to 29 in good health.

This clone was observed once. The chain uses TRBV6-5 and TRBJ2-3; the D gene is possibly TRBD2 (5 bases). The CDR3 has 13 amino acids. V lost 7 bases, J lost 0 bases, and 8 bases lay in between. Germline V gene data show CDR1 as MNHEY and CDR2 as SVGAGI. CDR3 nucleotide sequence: TGTGCCAGCAAGCCGGGGAGCACAGATACGCAGTATTTT. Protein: CASKPGSTDTQYF.

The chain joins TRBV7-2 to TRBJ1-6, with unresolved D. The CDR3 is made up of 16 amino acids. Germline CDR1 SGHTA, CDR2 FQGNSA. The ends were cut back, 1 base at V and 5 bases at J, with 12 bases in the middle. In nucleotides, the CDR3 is TGTGCCAGCAGCTTAGGGGCCAGCCTAAATAATTCACCCCTCCACTTT. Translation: CASSLGASLNNSPLHF. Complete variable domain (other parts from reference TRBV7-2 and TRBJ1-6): GAGVSQSPSNKVTEKGKDVELRCDPISGHTALYWYRQSLGQGLEFLIYFQGNSAPDKSGLPSDRFSAERTGGSVSTLTIQRTQQEDSAVYLCASSLGASLNNSPLHFGNGTRLTVT.

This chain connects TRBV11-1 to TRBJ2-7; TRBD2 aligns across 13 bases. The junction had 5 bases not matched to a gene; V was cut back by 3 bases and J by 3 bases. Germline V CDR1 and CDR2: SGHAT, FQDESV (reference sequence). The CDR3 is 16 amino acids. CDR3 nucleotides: TGTGCCAGCAGCTTGGGGGGACTAGCGGGGAGCTACGAGCAGTACTTC. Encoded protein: CASSLGGLAGSYEQYF.